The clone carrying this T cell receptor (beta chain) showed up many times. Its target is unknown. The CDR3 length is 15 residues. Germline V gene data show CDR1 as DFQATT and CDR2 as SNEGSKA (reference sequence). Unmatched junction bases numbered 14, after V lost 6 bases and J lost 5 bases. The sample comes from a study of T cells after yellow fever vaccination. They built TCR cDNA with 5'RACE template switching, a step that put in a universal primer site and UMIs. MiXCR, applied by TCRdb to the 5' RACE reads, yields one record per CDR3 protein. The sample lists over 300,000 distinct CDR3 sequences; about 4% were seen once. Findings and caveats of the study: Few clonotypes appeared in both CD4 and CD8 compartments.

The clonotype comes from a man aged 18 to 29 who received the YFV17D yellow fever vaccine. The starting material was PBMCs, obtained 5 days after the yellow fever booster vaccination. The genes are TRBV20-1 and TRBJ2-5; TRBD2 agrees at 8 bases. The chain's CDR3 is CSARDGLAGEETQYF. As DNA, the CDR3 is TGCAGTGCCCGGGATGGACTAGCCGGGGAGGAGACCCAGTACTTC.